This TCR beta chain was identified in a study of response to subunit inactivated influenza vaccine. Study-wide findings and caveats: T cells newly recruited by each seasonal influenza vaccination are few, the authors suggested.

The ends were cut back, 0 bases at V and 1 base at J, with 10 bases in the middle. Germline assignment: CDR1 MNHEY and CDR2 SVGEGT. This CDR3 has 15 amino acids. Each CDR3 protein gets one entry after TCRdb re-called the RT-PCR reads with MiXCR. The sample carries 450,000 to 500,000 distinct CDR3 sequences, about a tenth recorded once. On this clonotype: Its antigen remains unidentified.

The source was PBMCs from blood, collected about 6 weeks after vaccination. The receptor comes from a man aged 50 to 60 who received an inactivated influenza vaccine. This chain connects TRBV6-2 or TRBV6-3 to TRBJ2-7; tentative D call: TRBD2 (5 bases). This CDR3 is CASSYSGLASYEQYF. The CDR3 DNA reads TGTGCCAGCAGTTACTCCGGTCTAGCTTCCTACGAGCAGTACTTC.